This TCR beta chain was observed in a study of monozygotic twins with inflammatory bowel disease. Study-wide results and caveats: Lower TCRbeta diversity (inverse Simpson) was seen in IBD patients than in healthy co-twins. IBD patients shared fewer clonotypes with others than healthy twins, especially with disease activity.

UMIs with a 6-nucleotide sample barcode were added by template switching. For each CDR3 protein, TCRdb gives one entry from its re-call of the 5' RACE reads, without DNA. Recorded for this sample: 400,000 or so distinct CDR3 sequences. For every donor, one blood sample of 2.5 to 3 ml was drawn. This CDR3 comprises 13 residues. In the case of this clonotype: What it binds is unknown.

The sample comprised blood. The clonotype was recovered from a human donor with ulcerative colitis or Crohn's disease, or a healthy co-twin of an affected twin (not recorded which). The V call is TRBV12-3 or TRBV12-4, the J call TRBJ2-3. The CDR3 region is CASSLVYTDTQYF.